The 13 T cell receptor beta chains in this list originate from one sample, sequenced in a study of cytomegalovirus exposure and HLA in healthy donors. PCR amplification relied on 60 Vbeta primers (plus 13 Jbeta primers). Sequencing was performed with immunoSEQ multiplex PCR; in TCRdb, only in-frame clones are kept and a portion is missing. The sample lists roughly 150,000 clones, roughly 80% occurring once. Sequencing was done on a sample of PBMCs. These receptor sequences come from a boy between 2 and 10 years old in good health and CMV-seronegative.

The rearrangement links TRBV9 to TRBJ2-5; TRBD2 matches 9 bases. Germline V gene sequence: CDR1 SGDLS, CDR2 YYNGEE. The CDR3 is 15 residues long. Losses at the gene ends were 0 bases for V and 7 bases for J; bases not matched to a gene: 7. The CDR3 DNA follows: TGTGCCAGCAGCGTAGATCTAGCGGGATGGCCGACCCAGTACTTC. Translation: CASSVDLAGWPTQYF.

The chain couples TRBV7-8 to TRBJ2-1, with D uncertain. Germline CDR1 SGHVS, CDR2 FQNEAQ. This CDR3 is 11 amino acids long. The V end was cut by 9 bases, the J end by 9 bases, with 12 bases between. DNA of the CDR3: TGTGCCAGTGGCGGCTTTGGTGAGCAGTTCTTC. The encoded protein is CASGGFGEQFF.

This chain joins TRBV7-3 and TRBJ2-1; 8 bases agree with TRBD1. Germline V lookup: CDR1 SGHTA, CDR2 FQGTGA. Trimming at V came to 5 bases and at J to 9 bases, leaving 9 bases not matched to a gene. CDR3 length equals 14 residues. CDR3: CASSIWTGNGEQFF. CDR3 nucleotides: TGTGCCAGCAGCATATGGACAGGGAACGGTGAGCAGTTCTTC.

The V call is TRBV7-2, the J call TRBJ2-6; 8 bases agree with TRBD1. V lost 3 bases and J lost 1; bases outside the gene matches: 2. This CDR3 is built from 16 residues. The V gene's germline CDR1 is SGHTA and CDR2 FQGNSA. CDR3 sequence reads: CASSLQGASGANVLTF. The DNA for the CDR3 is TGTGCCAGCAGCTTGCAGGGGGCATCTGGGGCCAACGTCCTGACTTTC. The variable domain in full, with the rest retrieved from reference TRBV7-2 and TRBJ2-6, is GAGVSQSPSNKVTEKGKDVELRCDPISGHTALYWYRQSLGQGLEFLIYFQGNSAPDKSGLPSDRFSAERTGGSVSTLTIQRTQQEDSAVYLCASSLQGASGANVLTFGAGSRLTVL.

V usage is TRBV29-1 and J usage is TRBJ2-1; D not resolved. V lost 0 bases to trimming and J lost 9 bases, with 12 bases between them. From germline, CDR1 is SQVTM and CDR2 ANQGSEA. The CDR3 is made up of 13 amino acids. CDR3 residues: CSVEEVQRSEQFF. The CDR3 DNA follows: TGCAGCGTTGAAGAAGTGCAGCGCAGTGAGCAGTTCTTC.

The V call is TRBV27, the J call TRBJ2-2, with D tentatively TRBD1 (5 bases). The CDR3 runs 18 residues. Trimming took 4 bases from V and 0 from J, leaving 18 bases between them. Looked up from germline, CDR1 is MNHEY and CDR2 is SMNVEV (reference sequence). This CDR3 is CASSSPPAGHANTGELFF. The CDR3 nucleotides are TGTGCCAGCAGTTCCCCCCCCGCAGGGCATGCGAACACCGGGGAGCTGTTTTTT.

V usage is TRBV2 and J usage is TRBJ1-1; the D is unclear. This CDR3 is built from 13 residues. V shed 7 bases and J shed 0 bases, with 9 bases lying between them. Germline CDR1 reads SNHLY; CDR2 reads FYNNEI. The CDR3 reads CASKRVMNTEAFF. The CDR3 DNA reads TGTGCCAGCAAACGCGTCATGAACACTGAAGCTTTCTTT.

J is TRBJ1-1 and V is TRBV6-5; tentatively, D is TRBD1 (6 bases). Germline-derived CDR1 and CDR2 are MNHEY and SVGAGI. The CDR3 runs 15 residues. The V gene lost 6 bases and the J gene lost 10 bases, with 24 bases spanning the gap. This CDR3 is CASSRRRDRLLRAFF. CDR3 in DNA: TGTGCCAGCAGCCGCCGGAGAGACAGGCTTCTTCGAGCTTTCTTT.

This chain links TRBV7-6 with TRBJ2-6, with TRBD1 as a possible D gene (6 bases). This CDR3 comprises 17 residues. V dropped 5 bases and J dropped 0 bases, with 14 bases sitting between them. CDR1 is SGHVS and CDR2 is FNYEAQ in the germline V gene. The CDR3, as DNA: TGTGCCAGCAGCCCAGGGGCCCTTATCTCTGGGGCCAACGTCCTGACTTTC. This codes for CASSPGALISGANVLTF.

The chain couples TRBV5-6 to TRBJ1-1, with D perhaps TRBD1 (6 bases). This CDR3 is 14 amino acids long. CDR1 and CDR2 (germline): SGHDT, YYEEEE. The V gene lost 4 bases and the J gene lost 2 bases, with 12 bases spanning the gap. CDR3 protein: CASSLTGVNTEAFF. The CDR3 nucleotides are TGTGCCAGCAGCCTGACAGGAGTTAACACTGAAGCTTTCTTT.

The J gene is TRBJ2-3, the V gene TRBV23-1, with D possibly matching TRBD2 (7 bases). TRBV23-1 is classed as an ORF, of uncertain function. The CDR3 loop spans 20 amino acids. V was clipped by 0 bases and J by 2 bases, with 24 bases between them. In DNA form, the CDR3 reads TGCGCCAGCAGTCAATCGATGGGGGGGTCGGGAGGACAGCACACAGATACGCAGTATTTT. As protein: CASSQSMGGSGGQHTDTQYF.

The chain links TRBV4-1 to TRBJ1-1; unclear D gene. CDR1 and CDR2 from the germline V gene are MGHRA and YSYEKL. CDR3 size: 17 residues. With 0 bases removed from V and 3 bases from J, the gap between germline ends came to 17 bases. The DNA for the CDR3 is TGCGCCAGCAGCCAAGATCGCATAGGACTAACTCACACTGAAGCTTTCTTT. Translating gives CASSQDRIGLTHTEAFF.

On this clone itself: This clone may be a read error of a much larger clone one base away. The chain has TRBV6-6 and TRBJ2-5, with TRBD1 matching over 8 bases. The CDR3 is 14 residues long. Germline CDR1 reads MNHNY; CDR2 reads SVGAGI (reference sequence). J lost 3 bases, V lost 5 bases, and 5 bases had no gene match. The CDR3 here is CASSEGQEEETQYF. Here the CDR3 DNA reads TGTGCCAGCAGTGAGGGACAGGAGGAAGAGACCCAGTACTTC.